Listed here are 4 T cell receptor beta chains from one sample, sequenced in a study of shared clonotypes between healthy human individuals. Positively selected for CCR7, the CD45RO-negative cells used as naive CD8 cells excluded terminally differentiated effector memory CD45RA+ cells. The protocol was immunoSEQ multiplex PCR, while the TCRdb copy is restricted to in-frame clones and leaves out a portion. The table lists some 2.1 million clones, 85% to 95% of them singletons, with approximately 1.7% in the top ten. Material: naive CD8+ T cells from PBMCs. The receptor set was obtained from a man younger than 30 in good health. Some clones in this sample may be carry-over from other donors' samples.

CDR3 DNA sequence: TGTGCCATCAGTAGATGGCGGGAGGGCCAATCCAGCGGGGAGCTGTTTTTT. It translates to CAISRWREGQSSGELFF. The genes are TRBV10-3 and TRBJ2-2, with 9 positions matching TRBD2. The CDR3 contains 17 residues. With V trimmed by 5 bases and J by 7 bases, 14 bases remained unmatched. The germline V gene has CDR1 ENHRY and CDR2 SYGVKD.

The chain joins TRBV5-6 to TRBJ2-1; TRBD2 agrees at 8 bases. CDR3 length: 18 amino acids. V lost 0 bases to trimming and J lost 9 bases; unmatched junction nucleotides: 17. Germline CDR1 reads SGHDT; CDR2 reads YYEEEE. The CDR3 sequence: CASSLALGMTSEMGEQFF. The CDR3 region has the DNA TGTGCCAGCAGCTTGGCCCTGGGTATGACTAGCGAGATGGGTGAGCAGTTCTTC.

The V gene is TRBV5-1, the J gene TRBJ2-7; no clear D. V was clipped by 0 bases and J by 4 bases, with 8 bases between them. The CDR3 spans 13 residues. Germline assignment: CDR1 SGHRS and CDR2 YFSETQ. The CDR3 sequence is CASSLEALYEQYF. The CDR3 DNA reads as TGCGCCAGCAGCTTGGAAGCCCTATACGAGCAGTACTTC.

The rearrangement uses TRBV4-3 and TRBJ2-7, with a weak D call TRBD1 (6 bases). The CDR3 contains 17 residues. Germline lookup yields CDR1 LGHNA and CDR2 YSLEER. Trimming pared 0 bases from V and 3 bases from J, leaving 18 bases between. This CDR3 is CASSQEGQPDSHYEQYF. As DNA, the CDR3 is TGCGCCAGCAGCCAAGAGGGGCAGCCGGACAGCCACTACGAGCAGTACTTC.